This T cell receptor (beta chain) was recovered during a study of blood T cell repertoires in COVID-19. Original methodology: Reference gene primers were amplified, and this amplification served to estimate nucleated cell counts. Generated by immunoSEQ multiplex PCR, the TCRdb table keeps only in-frame clones and is missing some. Clone size and V and J calls were adopted from that table, with D and trimming inferred from the DNA. The sample contains under 95,000 clones, approximately 88% of which appear only once. The V gene lost 3 bases and the J gene lost 6 bases, with 3 bases spanning the gap. This CDR3 is 11 amino acids long.

This rearrangement joins TRBV12-3 or TRBV12-4 to TRBJ1-3; D not certain. The TCR sequence derives from a woman between 50 and 59 years old with acute or convalescent COVID-19. Sequenced sample: peripheral blood. In DNA, the CDR3 is TGTGCCAGCAGTTTCAAAAACACCATATATTTT. This translates into CASSFKNTIYF.